The clone carrying this T cell receptor beta chain was observed a handful of times. The antigen remains undetermined. V lost 5 bases to trimming and J lost 3 bases, with 10 bases between them. Per the germline V gene, CDR1 is SQVTM and CDR2 is ANQGSEA. The CDR3 loop spans 13 amino acids. Profiled with immunoSEQ multiplex PCR; TCRdb holds only in-frame clones, not every one. The sample contains some 45,000 clones, around 88% of which appear only once. The data derive from a study of OX40 agonist ivuxolimab in advanced cancers. Study-wide background: Among those treated, three patients had partial responses, one with hepatocellular carcinoma and two with cutaneous melanoma. The study's findings and limits: Expanded peripheral T cells had an undetermined antigen specificity.

Material: CD4+ or CD8+ T cells sorted from blood, obtained in a trial of the OX40 agonist ivuxolimab. The rearrangement links TRBV29-1 to TRBJ2-2; weak D call: TRBD1 (6 bases). This TCR was recovered from an adult with an advanced solid tumor such as melanoma, head and neck, liver or kidney cancer. CDR3 loop: CSVPRGDTGELFF. The CDR3 DNA sequence: TGCAGCGTTCCCAGGGGTGACACCGGGGAGCTGTTTTTT.